This TCR beta chain originates from a study of T cells in Graves' hyperthyroidism and ophthalmopathy. General observations from the study: Blood also held most thyroid clonotypes expanded beyond 0.001.

This CDR3 is 15 amino acids long. Per germline, CDR1 LNHDA and CDR2 SQIVND (reference sequence). Trimming took 2 bases from V and 3 from J, leaving 14 bases between them. Regions amplified from RNA transcripts were the TCR beta CDR3 regions. TCR CDR3 regions were first amplified by RT-PCR with HTBI primers. One entry per CDR3 protein, called by TCRdb with MiXCR from the multiplex PCR reads. The table includes around 720,000 distinct CDR3 sequences, roughly 32% detected once. On this clonotype itself: Its cognate antigen is unknown.

The J gene is TRBJ2-7, the V gene TRBV19; D remains unclear. The sequence was collected from a woman between 40 and 50 years old with Graves' hyperthyroidism. Material for sequencing was blood. The CDR3 DNA is TGTGCCAGTAGTATAAACGGGTTAGCCGGCTACGAGCAGTACTTC. Amino acid sequence: CASSINGLAGYEQYF.